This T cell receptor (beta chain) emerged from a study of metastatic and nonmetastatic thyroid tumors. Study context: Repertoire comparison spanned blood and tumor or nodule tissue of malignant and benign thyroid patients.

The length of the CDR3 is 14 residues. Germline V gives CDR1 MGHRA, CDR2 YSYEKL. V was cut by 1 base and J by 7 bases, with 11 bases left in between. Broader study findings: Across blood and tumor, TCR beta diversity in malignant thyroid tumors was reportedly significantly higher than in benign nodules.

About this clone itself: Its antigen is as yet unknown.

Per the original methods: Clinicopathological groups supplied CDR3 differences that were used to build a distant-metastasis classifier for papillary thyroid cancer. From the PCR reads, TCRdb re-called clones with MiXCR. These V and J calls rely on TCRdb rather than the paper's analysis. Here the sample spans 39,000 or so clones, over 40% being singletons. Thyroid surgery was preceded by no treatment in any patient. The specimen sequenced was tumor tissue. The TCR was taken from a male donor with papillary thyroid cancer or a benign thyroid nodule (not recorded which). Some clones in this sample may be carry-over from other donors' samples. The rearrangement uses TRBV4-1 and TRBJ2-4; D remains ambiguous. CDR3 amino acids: CASSQGLLGNIQYF. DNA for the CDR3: TGCGCCAGCAGCCAAGGGCTACTGGGGAACATTCAGTACTTC.